A selection of T cell receptor beta chains follows, all from one sample in a study of blood T cell repertoires in COVID-19. Libraries were prepared by immunoSEQ multiplex PCR; TCRdb keeps only in-frame clonotypes and omits some of them. This table has 210,000 or so clones, approximately 80% appearing once. Sequencing used PBMCs or T cells enriched from blood (not recorded which). Every receptor here comes from a man aged 30 to 39 with acute COVID-19. Each CDR3 is given with its conserved first and last residue. A D gene is named only where the DNA matches it firmly. Size is omitted from some rows. Given values are once, few, many or a class for expanded clones.

J gene: TRBJ2-1; V gene: TRBV24-1; D gene: TRBD1; clone size: .; CDR3 protein: CATSARTGANEQFF; CDR3 DNA: TGTGCCACCAGTGCCCGGACAGGGGCCAATGAGCAGTTCTTC
J gene: TRBJ1-6; V gene: TRBV9; D gene: .; clone size: .; CDR3 protein: CASSVGDILHSPLHF; CDR3 DNA: TGTGCCAGCAGCGTAGGCGACATTCTCCATTCACCCCTCCACTTT
J gene: TRBJ2-2; V gene: TRBV5-4; D gene: TRBD2; clone size: .; CDR3 protein: CASSSQTGRGTQEQFF; CDR3 DNA: TGTGCCAGCAGCTCGCAAACCGGGAGGGGGACTCAAGAGCAGTTTTTT
J gene: TRBJ2-1; V gene: TRBV19; D gene: .; clone size: .; CDR3 protein: CASSINFVYNEQFF; CDR3 DNA: TGTGCCAGTAGTATAAATTTCGTCTACAATGAGCAGTTCTTC
J gene: TRBJ2-3; V gene: TRBV12-1; D gene: .; clone size: .; CDR3 protein: CASSFMGPEGTDTQYF; CDR3 DNA: TGTGCCAGCAGCTTTATGGGTCCAGAGGGCACAGATACGCAGTATTTT
J gene: TRBJ2-7; V gene: TRBV27; D gene: .; clone size: .; CDR3 protein: CASSLLAGTLAYEQYF; CDR3 DNA: TGTGCCAGCAGTCTCCTCGCCGGGACACTCGCCTACGAGCAGTACTTC
J gene: TRBJ1-2; V gene: TRBV4-1; D gene: .; clone size: .; CDR3 protein: CASSQTIRDKLFNGYTF; CDR3 DNA: TGCGCCAGCAGCCAAACAATCCGGGACAAATTGTTTAATGGCTACACCTTC
J gene: TRBJ1-1; V gene: TRBV18; D gene: .; clone size: few; CDR3 protein: CASSLQGNTEAFF; CDR3 DNA: TGTGCCAGCTCACTACAGGGGAACACTGAAGCTTTCTTT
J gene: TRBJ1-5; V gene: TRBV19; D gene: .; clone size: .; CDR3 protein: CASKVGGNQPQHF; CDR3 DNA: TGTGCCAGTAAGGTGGGAGGCAATCAGCCCCAGCATTTT
J gene: TRBJ1-1; V gene: TRBV5-4; D gene: TRBD1; clone size: .; CDR3 protein: CASSAVDRGNTEAFF; CDR3 DNA: TGTGCCAGCAGCGCCGTCGACAGGGGTAACACTGAAGCTTTCTTT
J gene: TRBJ1-6; V gene: TRBV28; D gene: .; clone size: .; CDR3 protein: CASSTDVGNSPLHF; CDR3 DNA: TGTGCCAGCAGTACAGACGTGGGTAATTCACCCCTCCACTTT
J gene: TRBJ2-6; V gene: TRBV28; D gene: .; clone size: .; CDR3 protein: CASTLGGAAEGGANVLTF; CDR3 DNA: TGTGCCAGCACCTTGGGGGGGGCCGCTGAGGGAGGGGCCAACGTCCTGACTTTC
J gene: TRBJ1-1; V gene: TRBV5-1; D gene: .; clone size: .; CDR3 protein: CASSRDFAEAFF; CDR3 DNA: TGCGCCAGCAGCCGGGACTTCGCTGAAGCTTTCTTT
J gene: TRBJ2-1; V gene: TRBV5-1; D gene: .; clone size: once; CDR3 protein: CASSPVGGTYNEQFF; CDR3 DNA: TGCGCCAGCAGCCCTGTCGGGGGAACCTACAATGAGCAGTTCTTC
J gene: TRBJ1-1; V gene: TRBV4-1; D gene: TRBD1; clone size: .; CDR3 protein: CASSQMDRSDTEAFF; CDR3 DNA: TGCGCCAGCAGCCAAATGGACAGGTCGGACACTGAAGCTTTCTTT
J gene: TRBJ2-3; V gene: TRBV5-1; D gene: TRBD2; clone size: .; CDR3 protein: CASSMSGGSTDTQYF; CDR3 DNA: TGCGCCAGCAGCATGAGCGGGGGGAGCACAGATACGCAGTATTTT
J gene: TRBJ1-1; V gene: TRBV3-1/TRBV3-2; D gene: .; clone size: few; CDR3 protein: CASTKGGANTEAFF; CDR3 DNA: TGTGCCAGCACCAAAGGGGGGGCGAACACTGAAGCTTTCTTT
J gene: TRBJ1-2; V gene: TRBV28; D gene: .; clone size: .; CDR3 protein: CASSLTHPRGYGYTF; CDR3 DNA: TGTGCCAGCAGTTTAACCCACCCGCGAGGCTATGGCTACACCTTC
J gene: TRBJ2-3; V gene: TRBV9; D gene: TRBD2; clone size: .; CDR3 protein: CASSVGDSGGSDTQYF; CDR3 DNA: TGTGCCAGCAGCGTAGGAGATAGCGGGGGTTCAGATACGCAGTATTTT
J gene: TRBJ2-3; V gene: TRBV6-1; D gene: .; clone size: few; CDR3 protein: CASSDLGVGTDTQYF; CDR3 DNA: TGTGCCAGCAGTGACCTCGGGGTAGGAACAGATACGCAGTATTTT
J gene: TRBJ1-2; V gene: TRBV11-2; D gene: TRBD1; clone size: .; CDR3 protein: CASSQRQGYGYTF; CDR3 DNA: TGTGCCAGCAGCCAACGACAGGGCTATGGCTACACCTTC
J gene: TRBJ2-7; V gene: TRBV5-5; D gene: .; clone size: .; CDR3 protein: CASRAGLAGPILEQYF; CDR3 DNA: TGTGCCAGCAGGGCGGGACTTGCGGGACCGATTTTAGAGCAGTACTTC
J gene: TRBJ1-6; V gene: TRBV15; D gene: .; clone size: once; CDR3 protein: CATSREGGASPAYNSPLHF; CDR3 DNA: TGTGCCACCAGCAGAGAAGGGGGGGCGAGTCCCGCCTATAATTCACCCCTCCACTTT
J gene: TRBJ2-2; V gene: TRBV7-3; D gene: TRBD2; clone size: once; CDR3 protein: CASARFTSGGFTNTGELFF; CDR3 DNA: TGTGCCAGTGCGAGGTTTACTAGCGGGGGGTTCACGAACACCGGGGAGCTGTTTTTT